A single T cell receptor beta chain is shown here with its context. Its antigen is currently unknown. The authors extracted at least 5.5 micrograms of total RNA per sample. These data originate in a study of blood T cells in healthy people across ages. Study-wide findings and caveats: PBMCs left unsorted prevented a conclusive naive versus antigen-experienced comparison. Strong correlation existed between TCR beta diversity and naive T cell percentage. Possibly, changes in expanded clonotypes were confounded because donor CMV status was unknown.

Looked up from germline, CDR1 is SGHRS and CDR2 is YFSETQ. This CDR3 is built from 14 residues. A sample-barcoded 5' primer and a J-beta primer mix were used in a second PCR of about 7 to 12 cycles. TCRdb itself ran the 5' RACE reads through MiXCR, one entry per CDR3 protein. The sample has about 570,000 distinct CDR3 sequences, 25% to 30% seen once; the top ten hold less than 20%. The receptor comes from a woman aged 70-85 years in good health. The chain links TRBV5-1 to TRBJ2-5, with 8 bases identical to TRBD1. The J call may be faulty, since TRBJ2-1 better matches the DNA end. The sample consisted of blood. The CDR3: CASSLQGVVDEQFF. For the CDR3, the DNA is TGCGCCAGCAGCTTACAGGGGGTGGTCGATGAGCAGTTCTTC.